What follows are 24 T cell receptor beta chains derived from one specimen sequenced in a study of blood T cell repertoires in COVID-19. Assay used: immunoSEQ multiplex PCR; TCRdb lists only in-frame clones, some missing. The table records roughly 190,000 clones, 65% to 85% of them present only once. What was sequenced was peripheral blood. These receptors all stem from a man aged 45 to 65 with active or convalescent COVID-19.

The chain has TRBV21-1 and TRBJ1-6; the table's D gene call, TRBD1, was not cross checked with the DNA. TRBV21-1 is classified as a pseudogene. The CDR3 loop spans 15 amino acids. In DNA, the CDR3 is TGTGCCAGCAGCTCCGCCAGTCATGAAAATTCACCCCTCCACTTT. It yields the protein CASSSASHENSPLHF.

CDR3 residues: CASSLLGSNQPQHF. The CDR3, as DNA: TGTGCCAGCAGTTTGCTAGGTAGCAATCAGCCCCAGCATTTT. This chain connects TRBV28 to TRBJ1-5, with D unclear. The length of the CDR3 is 14 residues. Germline CDR1 is MDHEN and CDR2 is SYDVKM. The germline V and J ends were trimmed by 3 bases and 0 bases, with 6 bases remaining between them.

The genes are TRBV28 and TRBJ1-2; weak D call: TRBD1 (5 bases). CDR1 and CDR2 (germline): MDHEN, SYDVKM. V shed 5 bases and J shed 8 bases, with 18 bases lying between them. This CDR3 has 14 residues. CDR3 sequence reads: CASSLIGAARGYTF. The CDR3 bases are TGTGCCAGCAGTCTCATAGGGGCTGCGCGCGGCTACACCTTC.

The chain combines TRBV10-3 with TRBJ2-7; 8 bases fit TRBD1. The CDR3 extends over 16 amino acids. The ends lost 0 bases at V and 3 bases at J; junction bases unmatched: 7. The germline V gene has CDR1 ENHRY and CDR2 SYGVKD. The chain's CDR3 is CAISESISDRGYEQYF. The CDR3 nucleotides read TGTGCCATCAGTGAGTCGATATCCGACAGGGGCTACGAGCAGTACTTC.

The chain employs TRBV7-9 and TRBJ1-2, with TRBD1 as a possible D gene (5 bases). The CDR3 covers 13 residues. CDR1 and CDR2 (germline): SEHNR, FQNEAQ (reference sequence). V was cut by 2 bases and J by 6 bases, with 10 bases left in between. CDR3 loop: CASSLRGIDGYTF. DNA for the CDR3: TGTGCCAGCAGCTTACGGGGGATCGATGGCTACACCTTC.

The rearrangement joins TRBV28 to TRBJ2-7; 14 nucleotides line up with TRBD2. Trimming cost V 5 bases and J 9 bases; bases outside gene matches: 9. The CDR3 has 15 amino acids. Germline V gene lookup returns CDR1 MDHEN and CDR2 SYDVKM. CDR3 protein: CASSGGGLAGVGQYF. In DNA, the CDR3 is TGTGCCAGCAGTGGGGGGGGACTAGCGGGAGTTGGGCAGTACTTC.

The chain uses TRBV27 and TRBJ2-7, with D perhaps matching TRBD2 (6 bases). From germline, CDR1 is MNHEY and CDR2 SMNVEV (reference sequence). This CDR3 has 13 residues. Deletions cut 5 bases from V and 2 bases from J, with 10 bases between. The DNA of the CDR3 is TGTGCCAGCAGTGCCAGACTAGCCTACGAGCAGTACTTC. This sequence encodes CASSARLAYEQYF.

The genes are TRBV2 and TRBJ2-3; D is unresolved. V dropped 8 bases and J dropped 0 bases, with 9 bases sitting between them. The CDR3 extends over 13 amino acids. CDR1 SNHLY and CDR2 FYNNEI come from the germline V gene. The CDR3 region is CASWYGSTDTQYF. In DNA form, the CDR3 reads TGTGCCAGCTGGTACGGGAGCACAGATACGCAGTATTTT.

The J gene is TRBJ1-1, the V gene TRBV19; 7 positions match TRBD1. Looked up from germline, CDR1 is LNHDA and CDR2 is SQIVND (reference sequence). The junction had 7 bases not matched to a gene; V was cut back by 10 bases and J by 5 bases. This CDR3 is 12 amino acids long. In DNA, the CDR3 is TGTGCCACCCGGGACAGCAGTACTGAAGCTTTCTTT. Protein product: CATRDSSTEAFF.

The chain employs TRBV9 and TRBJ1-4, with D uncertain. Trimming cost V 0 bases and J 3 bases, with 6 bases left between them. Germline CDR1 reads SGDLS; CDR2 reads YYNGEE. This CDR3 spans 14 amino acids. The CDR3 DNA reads TGTGCCAGCAGCGTAGGTCTACCTAATGAAAAACTGTTTTTT. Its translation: CASSVGLPNEKLFF.

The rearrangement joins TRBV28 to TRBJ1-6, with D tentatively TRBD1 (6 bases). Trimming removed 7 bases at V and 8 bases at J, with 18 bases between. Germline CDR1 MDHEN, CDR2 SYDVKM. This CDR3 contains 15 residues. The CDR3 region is CASTTLQGNHSPLHF. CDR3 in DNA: TGTGCCAGCACCACTCTCCAGGGGAACCATTCACCCCTCCACTTT.

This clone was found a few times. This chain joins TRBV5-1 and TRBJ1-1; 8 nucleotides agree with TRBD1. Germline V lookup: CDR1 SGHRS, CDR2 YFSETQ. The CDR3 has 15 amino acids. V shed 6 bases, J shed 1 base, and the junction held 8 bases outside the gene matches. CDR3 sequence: CASNDPGTGNTEAFF. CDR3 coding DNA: TGCGCCAGCAACGACCCTGGGACAGGGAACACTGAAGCTTTCTTT. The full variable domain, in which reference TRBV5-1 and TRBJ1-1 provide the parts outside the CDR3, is KAGVTQTPRYLIKTRGQQVTLSCSPISGHRSVSWYQQTPGQGLQFLFEYFSETQRNKGNFPGRFSGRQFSNSRSEMNVSTLELGDSALYLCASNDPGTGNTEAFFGQGTRLTVV.

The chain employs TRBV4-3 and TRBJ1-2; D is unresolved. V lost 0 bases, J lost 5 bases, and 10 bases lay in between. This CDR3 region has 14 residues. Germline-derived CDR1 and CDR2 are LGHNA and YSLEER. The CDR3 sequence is CASSQDPRGYGYTF. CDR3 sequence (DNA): TGCGCCAGCAGCCAAGATCCCAGAGGGTATGGCTACACCTTC.

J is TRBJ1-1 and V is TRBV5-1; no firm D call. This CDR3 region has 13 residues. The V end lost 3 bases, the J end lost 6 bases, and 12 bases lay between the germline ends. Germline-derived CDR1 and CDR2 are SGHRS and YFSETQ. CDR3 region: CASSWRGIAEAFF. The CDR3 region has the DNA TGCGCCAGCAGCTGGCGGGGAATCGCTGAAGCTTTCTTT. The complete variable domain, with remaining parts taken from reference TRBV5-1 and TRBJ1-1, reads KAGVTQTPRYLIKTRGQQVTLSCSPISGHRSVSWYQQTPGQGLQFLFEYFSETQRNKGNFPGRFSGRQFSNSRSEMNVSTLELGDSALYLCASSWRGIAEAFFGQGTRLTVV.

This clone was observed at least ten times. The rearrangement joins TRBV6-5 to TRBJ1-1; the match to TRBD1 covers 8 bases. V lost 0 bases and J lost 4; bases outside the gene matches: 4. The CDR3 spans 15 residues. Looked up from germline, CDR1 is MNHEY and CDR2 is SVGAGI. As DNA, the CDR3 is TGTGCCAGCAGTTACTCGACAGGGGTTGGCACTGAAGCTTTCTTT. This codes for CASSYSTGVGTEAFF.

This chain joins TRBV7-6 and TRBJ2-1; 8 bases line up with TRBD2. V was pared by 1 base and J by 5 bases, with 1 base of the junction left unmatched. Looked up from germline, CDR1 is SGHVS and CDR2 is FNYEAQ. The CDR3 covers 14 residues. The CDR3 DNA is TGTGCCAGCAGCTTAGTAGCGGGGAACAATGAGCAGTTCTTC. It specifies CASSLVAGNNEQFF.

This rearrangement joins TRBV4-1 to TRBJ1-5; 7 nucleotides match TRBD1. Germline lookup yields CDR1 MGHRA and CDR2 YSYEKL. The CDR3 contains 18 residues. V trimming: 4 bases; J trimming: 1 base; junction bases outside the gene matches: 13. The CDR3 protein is CASSRLFDGTVSNQPQHF. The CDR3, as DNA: TGCGCCAGCAGCCGCCTCTTCGACGGGACAGTGAGCAATCAGCCCCAGCATTTT.

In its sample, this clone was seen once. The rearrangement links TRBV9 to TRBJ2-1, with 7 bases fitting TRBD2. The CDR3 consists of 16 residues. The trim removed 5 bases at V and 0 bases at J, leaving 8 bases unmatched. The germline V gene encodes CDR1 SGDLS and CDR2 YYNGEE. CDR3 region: CASSLAATSSYNEQFF. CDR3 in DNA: TGTGCCAGCAGTCTAGCGGCCACGAGCTCCTACAATGAGCAGTTCTTC.

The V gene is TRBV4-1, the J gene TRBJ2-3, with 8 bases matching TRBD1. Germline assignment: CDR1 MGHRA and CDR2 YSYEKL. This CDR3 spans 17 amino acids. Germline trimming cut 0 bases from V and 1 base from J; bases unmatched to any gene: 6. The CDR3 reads CASSQEQGVVGTDTQYF. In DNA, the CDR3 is TGCGCCAGCAGCCAAGAACAGGGGGTTGTGGGCACAGATACGCAGTATTTT.

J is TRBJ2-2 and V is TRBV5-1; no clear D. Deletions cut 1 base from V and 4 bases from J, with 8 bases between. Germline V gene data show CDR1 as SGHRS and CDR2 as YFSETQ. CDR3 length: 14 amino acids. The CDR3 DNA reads TGCGCCAGCAGCTTGAGTCTAACCACCGGGGAGCTGTTTTTT. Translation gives CASSLSLTTGELFF.

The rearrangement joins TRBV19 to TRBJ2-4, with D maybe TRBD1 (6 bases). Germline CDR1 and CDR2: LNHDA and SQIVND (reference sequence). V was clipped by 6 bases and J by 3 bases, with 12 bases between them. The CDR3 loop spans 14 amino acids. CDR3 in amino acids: CASSTGNDKNIQYF. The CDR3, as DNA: TGTGCCAGTAGCACAGGGAACGACAAAAACATTCAGTACTTC.

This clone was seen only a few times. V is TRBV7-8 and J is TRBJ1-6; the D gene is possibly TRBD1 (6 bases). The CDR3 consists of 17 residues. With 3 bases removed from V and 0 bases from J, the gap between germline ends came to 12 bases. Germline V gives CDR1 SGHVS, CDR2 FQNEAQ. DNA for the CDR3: TGTGCCAGCAGCTTGAACGACAGGAGCTCCTATAATTCACCCCTCCACTTT. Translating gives CASSLNDRSSYNSPLHF.

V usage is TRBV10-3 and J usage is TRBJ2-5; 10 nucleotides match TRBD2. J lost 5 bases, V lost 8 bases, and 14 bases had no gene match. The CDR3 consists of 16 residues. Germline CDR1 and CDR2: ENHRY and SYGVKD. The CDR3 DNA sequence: TGTGCCATCCATCTGAGGGAGCGGGGGGGCCGGGAGACCCAGTACTTC. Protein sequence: CAIHLRERGGRETQYF.

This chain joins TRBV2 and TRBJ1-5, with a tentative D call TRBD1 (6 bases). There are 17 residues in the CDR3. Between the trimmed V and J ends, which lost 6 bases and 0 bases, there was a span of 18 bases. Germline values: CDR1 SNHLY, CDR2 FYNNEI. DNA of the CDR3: TGTGCCAGCAGAAGACAGGCGGAGTTTTATAGCAATCAGCCCCAGCATTTT. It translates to CASRRQAEFYSNQPQHF.